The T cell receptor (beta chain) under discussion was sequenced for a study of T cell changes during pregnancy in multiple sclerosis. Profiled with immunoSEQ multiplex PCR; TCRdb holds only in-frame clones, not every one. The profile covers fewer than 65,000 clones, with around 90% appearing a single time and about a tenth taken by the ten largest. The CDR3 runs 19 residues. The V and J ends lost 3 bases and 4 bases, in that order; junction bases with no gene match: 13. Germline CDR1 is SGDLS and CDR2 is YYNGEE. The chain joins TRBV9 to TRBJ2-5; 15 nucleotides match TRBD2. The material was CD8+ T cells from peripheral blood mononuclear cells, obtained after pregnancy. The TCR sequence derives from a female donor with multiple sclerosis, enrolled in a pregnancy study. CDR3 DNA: TGTGCCAGCAGCGCGCGAAATGGACTAGCGGGGGGGGTCACAGAGACCCAGTACTTC. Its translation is CASSARNGLAGGVTETQYF.